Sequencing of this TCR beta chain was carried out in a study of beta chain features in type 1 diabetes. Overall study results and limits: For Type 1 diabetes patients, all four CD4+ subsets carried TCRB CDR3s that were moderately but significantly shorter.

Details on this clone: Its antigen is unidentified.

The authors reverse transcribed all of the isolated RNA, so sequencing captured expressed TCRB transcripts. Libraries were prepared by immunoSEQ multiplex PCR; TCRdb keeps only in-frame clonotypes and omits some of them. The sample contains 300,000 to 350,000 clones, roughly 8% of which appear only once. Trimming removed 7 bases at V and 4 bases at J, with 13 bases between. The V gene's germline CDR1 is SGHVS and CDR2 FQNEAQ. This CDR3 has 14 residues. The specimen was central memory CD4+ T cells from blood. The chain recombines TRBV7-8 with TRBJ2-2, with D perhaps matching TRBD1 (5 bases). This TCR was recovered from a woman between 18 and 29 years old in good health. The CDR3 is CASTDRILTGELFF. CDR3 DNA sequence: TGTGCCAGCACCGACAGAATCCTCACCGGGGAGCTGTTTTTT.